These 18 T cell receptor beta chains were sequenced from one sample in a study of cytomegalovirus exposure and HLA in healthy donors. It was with 60 Vbeta and 13 Jbeta primers that the PCR ran. Some clones are missing from TCRdb's copy, which holds only in-frame ones; the method was immunoSEQ multiplex PCR. The data show some 190,000 clones, around 79% seen once. Sequenced input: PBMCs. These receptors were taken from a woman in her forties or fifties in good health and CMV-seronegative.

The rearrangement uses TRBV7-2 and TRBJ2-7; 8 nucleotides agree with TRBD2. The CDR3 spans 14 residues. J was trimmed by 4 bases and V by 2 bases; bases with no gene match: 4. Germline values: CDR1 SGHTA, CDR2 FQGNSA. CDR3 region: CASSLWGGGYEQYF. The CDR3 nucleotides read TGTGCCAGCAGCTTATGGGGCGGGGGGTACGAGCAGTACTTC.

This rearrangement joins TRBV9 to TRBJ2-5; 11 bases fit TRBD2. This CDR3 has 15 amino acids. Germline CDR1 and CDR2: SGDLS and YYNGEE. The V gene end was trimmed by 3 bases and the J gene end by 5 bases; junction bases not matched to a gene: 6. CDR3 region: CASSGRLAGGETQYF. CDR3 in DNA: TGTGCCAGCAGCGGTAGGCTAGCGGGGGGCGAGACCCAGTACTTC.

The V call is TRBV15, the J call TRBJ1-2, with a weak D call TRBD1 (5 bases). CDR1 is LNHNV and CDR2 is YYDKDF in the germline V gene (reference sequence). CDR3 length equals 14 residues. With 3 bases removed from V and 8 bases from J, the gap between germline ends came to 16 bases. The CDR3 DNA is TGTGCCACCAGCAGGACAGCAAACAAAGACGGCTACACCTTC. Its protein product is CATSRTANKDGYTF.

The J gene is TRBJ1-5, the V gene TRBV13; D remains unclear. The V gene lost 5 bases and the J gene lost 7 bases, with 21 bases spanning the gap. The CDR3 totals 16 residues. Germline V lookup: CDR1 PRHDT, CDR2 FYEKMQ (reference sequence). For the CDR3, the DNA is TGTGCCAGCAGCGCGAGAGGGAGGCCTAGAAAACAGCCCCAGCATTTT. It is translated as CASSARGRPRKQPQHF.

The CDR3, as DNA: TGTGCCAGCAGTGATCAGGGATCCCCTAACTATGGCTACACCTTC. This codes for CASSDQGSPNYGYTF. The chain is built from TRBV2 and TRBJ1-2; maybe TRBD1 (5 bases). The germline CDR1 and CDR2 sequences are SNHLY and FYNNEI. V was cut by 3 bases and J by 0 bases, with 11 bases left in between. This CDR3 region has 15 residues.

In DNA form, the CDR3 reads TGTGCCAGCAGCTGGAGGACCGGGGAGCTGTTTTTT. Translated: CASSWRTGELFF. The gene calls are TRBV11-2 and TRBJ2-2; D is possibly TRBD2 (5 bases). V was trimmed by 4 bases and J by 5 bases, leaving 5 bases between them. Germline V gene data show CDR1 as SGHAT and CDR2 as FQNNGV. The CDR3 contains 12 residues.

Here the CDR3 reads CASSSPTGTANTGELFF. CDR3 coding DNA: TGTGCCAGCAGCTCCCCCACCGGGACAGCGAACACCGGGGAGCTGTTTTTT. The chain has TRBV7-9 and TRBJ2-2; TRBD1 matches 7 bases. Germline CDR1 reads SEHNR; CDR2 reads FQNEAQ (reference sequence). With 4 bases clipped from V and 0 bases from J, the junction kept 8 bases outside the gene matches. This CDR3 has 17 amino acids.

The V and J genes are TRBV20-1 and TRBJ2-1, with D unclear. There are 10 residues in the CDR3. Between the trimmed V and J ends, which lost 5 bases and 6 bases, there was a span of 5 bases. The germline CDR1 and CDR2 sequences are DFQATT and SNEGSKA (reference sequence). Written as DNA, the CDR3 is TGCAGTGCTTCGGTCAATGAGCAGTTCTTC. Residues: CSASVNEQFF.

A remark on this clone: At one end the junction does not follow the germline gene, possibly because of a read error. The chain employs TRBV7-2 and TRBJ2-2, with 8 positions matching TRBD1. CDR3 length: 17 residues. The germline gives CDR1 SGHTA, CDR2 FQGNSA. CDR3 amino acids: CASSQRPGQAKTGELFF. The CDR3 DNA reads as TGTGCCAGCAGCCAACGGCCGGGACAGGCGAAAACCGGGGAGCTGTTTTTT.

This sequence joins TRBV7-2 and TRBJ2-2, with 15 nucleotides matching TRBD2. Germline CDR1 and CDR2: SGHTA and FQGNSA. The length of the CDR3 is 17 residues. Trimming cost V 1 base and J 8 bases; bases outside gene matches: 5. The CDR3 region is CASSLGGLAGGGGELFF. Written as DNA, the CDR3 is TGTGCCAGCAGCTTAGGGGGACTAGCGGGAGGAGGAGGGGAGCTGTTTTTT.

This clone has just one count. The rearrangement joins TRBV7-3 to TRBJ2-3; possibly TRBD1 for D (6 bases). With 4 bases removed from V and 4 bases from J, the gap between germline ends came to 15 bases. This CDR3 has 15 residues. Per germline, CDR1 SGHTA and CDR2 FQGTGA. The CDR3 sequence is CASSSQGSYSDTQYF. For the CDR3, the DNA is TGTGCCAGCAGCTCCCAGGGGTCTTACTCAGATACGCAGTATTTT. The whole variable domain, remainder taken from reference TRBV7-3 and TRBJ2-3, is GAGVSQTPSNKVTEKGKYVELRCDPISGHTALYWYRQSLGQGPEFLIYFQGTGAADDSGLPNDRFFAVRPEGSVSTLKIQRTERGDSAVYLCASSSQGSYSDTQYFGPGTRLTVL.

This chain uses TRBV5-5 with TRBJ1-1; possibly TRBD1 for D (6 bases). V shed 4 bases and J shed 5 bases, with 15 bases lying between them. There are 14 residues in the CDR3. Germline CDR1 reads SGHKS; CDR2 reads YYEKEE (reference sequence). The CDR3 protein is CASSGKTGLTEAFF. The CDR3 DNA follows: TGTGCCAGCAGCGGAAAAACAGGGCTAACTGAAGCTTTCTTT.

V and J are TRBV7-8 and TRBJ2-1; D is perhaps TRBD2 (6 bases). Trimming took 2 bases from V and 9 from J, leaving 11 bases between them. This CDR3 is 13 amino acids long. Germline values: CDR1 SGHVS, CDR2 FQNEAQ. The CDR3 loop is CASSLLAGSEQFF. The CDR3 DNA sequence: TGTGCCAGCAGCTTACTGGCGGGGAGTGAGCAGTTCTTC.

In DNA form, the CDR3 reads TGTGCCAGCAGTGTGGACAGGGGGCTGGATACGCAGTATTTT. Protein sequence: CASSVDRGLDTQYF. The chain combines TRBV6-1 with TRBJ2-3; TRBD1 aligns across 11 bases. There are 14 residues in the CDR3. Germline values: CDR1 MNHNS, CDR2 SASEGT. J lost 6 bases, V lost 4 bases, and 3 bases had no gene match.

J is TRBJ2-3 and V is TRBV19; 7 nucleotides agree with TRBD1. V was pared by 6 bases and J by 3 bases, with 9 bases of the junction left unmatched. The germline gives CDR1 LNHDA, CDR2 SQIVND (reference sequence). This CDR3 has 15 residues. For the CDR3, the DNA is TGTGCCAGTAGCCCCAGGAGACAGGGTACAGATACGCAGTATTTT. It translates to CASSPRRQGTDTQYF.

The gene calls are TRBV5-6 and TRBJ2-2, with D possibly matching TRBD1 (6 bases). Germline V lookup: CDR1 SGHDT, CDR2 YYEEEE. CDR3 size: 15 residues. Trimming cost V 4 bases and J 8 bases, with 18 bases left between them. CDR3 amino acids: CASSARQVVGGELFF. CDR3 in DNA: TGTGCCAGCAGCGCTCGACAGGTAGTGGGAGGGGAGCTGTTTTTT.

The chain couples TRBV5-1 to TRBJ1-5; no reliable D call. The CDR3 is 15 amino acids. Germline V CDR1 and CDR2: SGHRS, YFSETQ. Trimming cost V 2 bases and J 0 bases, with 9 bases left between them. The CDR3 region is CASSLDGFSNQPQHF. The DNA of the CDR3 is TGCGCCAGCAGCTTAGACGGGTTTAGCAATCAGCCCCAGCATTTT.

The table lists this clone with a count of one. The chain has TRBV5-1 and TRBJ1-1; D call uncertain. CDR1 and CDR2 (germline): SGHRS, YFSETQ. Deletions cut 0 bases from V and 1 base from J, with 13 bases between. The CDR3 is made up of 16 amino acids. Here the CDR3 DNA reads TGCGCCAGCAGCTTGGACGTAGGCGGGTCGAACACTGAAGCTTTCTTT. Protein: CASSLDVGGSNTEAFF.